This entry lists 20 T cell receptor beta chains sequenced from one sample in a study of blood T cell repertoires in COVID-19. Clones were read by immunoSEQ multiplex PCR, and TCRdb kept only the in-frame ones, dropping some. Here the sample spans about 110,000 clones, around 90% being singletons. Sequenced input: peripheral blood. These receptors all stem from a human donor in a cohort sampled during active COVID-19.

The gene calls are TRBV5-6 and TRBJ1-4; D unclear. The CDR3 totals 16 residues. CDR1 is SGHDT and CDR2 is YYEEEE in the germline V gene. V lost 2 bases and J lost 10, with 21 bases in between. The CDR3 protein is CASSFWIDQARAKLFF. The CDR3 coding sequence is TGTGCCAGCAGCTTTTGGATCGACCAGGCAAGAGCAAAACTGTTTTTT.

The CDR3 region has the DNA TGCGCCAGCAGCTTGACAGACACTGAAGCTTTCTTT. It encodes CASSLTDTEAFF. The chain has TRBV5-1 and TRBJ1-1; D gene uncertain. The germline V gene encodes CDR1 SGHRS and CDR2 YFSETQ. Trimming shortened V by 1 base and J by 3 bases, and 4 bases separated the two germline ends. The CDR3 extends over 12 amino acids.

The chain has TRBV6-5 and TRBJ2-7, with a weak D call TRBD1 (5 bases). The CDR3 consists of 14 residues. Trimming shortened V by 5 bases and J by 0 bases, and 11 bases separated the two germline ends. Germline V gene data show CDR1 as MNHEY and CDR2 as SVGAGI. CDR3 protein: CASSTTTDSYEQYF. The CDR3 nucleotides are TGTGCCAGCAGTACGACGACAGACTCCTACGAGCAGTACTTC.

The chain carries TRBV6-2 or TRBV6-3 and TRBJ1-6, with 11 bases matching TRBD1. Germline lookup yields CDR1 MNHEY and CDR2 SVGEGT. V dropped 5 bases and J dropped 3; count of bases not matched to a gene: 6. This CDR3 region has 17 residues. CDR3 sequence reads: CASSPRTGGFYNSPLHF. The DNA of the CDR3 is TGTGCCAGCAGTCCCCGGACAGGGGGCTTCTATAATTCACCCCTCCACTTT.

The chain combines TRBV2 with TRBJ1-2; D not resolved. Germline V gene lookup returns CDR1 SNHLY and CDR2 FYNNEI. V lost 2 bases and J lost 7, with 11 bases in between. The CDR3 has 13 amino acids. CDR3 amino acids: CASSEQAWAGYTF. CDR3 sequence (DNA): TGTGCCAGCAGTGAACAGGCTTGGGCTGGCTACACCTTC.

This clone was observed a few times. Here the CDR3 DNA reads TGCGCCAGCAGCTTGGTAGGACAGGGGAATCTCGTAGGCGGGGAGCTGTTTTTT. It specifies CASSLVGQGNLVGGELFF. V gene TRBV5-1 combines with J gene TRBJ2-2; 9 nucleotides agree with TRBD1. Unmatched junction bases numbered 13, after V lost 0 bases and J lost 7 bases. Germline V gene sequence: CDR1 SGHRS, CDR2 YFSETQ. This CDR3 has 18 residues.

The chain uses TRBV7-8 and TRBJ1-6; 8 nucleotides align to TRBD1. Germline V gene data show CDR1 as SGHVS and CDR2 as FQNEAQ. The CDR3 loop spans 14 amino acids. The V segment lost 4 bases and the J segment 8 bases; nucleotides outside the gene matches: 4. CDR3 amino acids: CASSSQGAYSPLHF. CDR3 sequence (DNA): TGTGCCAGCAGCTCCCAGGGGGCATATTCACCCCTCCACTTT.

This clone was observed once. The V gene is TRBV25-1, the J gene TRBJ1-2; 8 bases line up with TRBD1. Germline V gives CDR1 MGHDK, CDR2 SYGVNS. The CDR3 sequence is 13 residues long. Trimming removed 7 bases from V and 7 bases from J; junction bases left unmatched: 8. The CDR3 DNA follows: TGTGCCAGCACTGTTGGACAGGGCGGTGGCTACACCTTC. Amino acid sequence: CASTVGQGGGYTF.

The J gene is TRBJ2-3, the V gene TRBV7-3; perhaps TRBD1 as D (6 bases). The CDR3 is made up of 15 amino acids. The V gene's germline CDR1 is SGHTA and CDR2 FQGTGA. The germline V and J ends were trimmed by 4 bases and 0 bases, with 11 bases remaining between them. The CDR3 loop is CASSYQGSSTDTQYF. The CDR3 bases are TGTGCCAGCAGCTACCAGGGGTCTAGCACAGATACGCAGTATTTT.

This chain connects TRBV29-1 to TRBJ2-2, with TRBD1 matching over 9 bases. This CDR3 region has 14 residues. The germline V gene encodes CDR1 SQVTM and CDR2 ANQGSEA. V was pared by 6 bases and J by 0 bases, with 2 bases of the junction left unmatched. Here the CDR3 reads CSVRTGANTGELFF. CDR3 DNA sequence: TGCAGCGTCAGGACAGGGGCGAACACCGGGGAGCTGTTTTTT.

J is TRBJ2-7 and V is TRBV2, with TRBD1 matching over 9 bases. Trimming took 5 bases from V and 2 from J; bases not matched to a gene: 7. Germline V gene sequence: CDR1 SNHLY, CDR2 FYNNEI. This CDR3 is built from 15 residues. CDR3 nucleotide sequence: TGTGCCAGCAGTTCACAGGGGGCAGGTCCCTACGAGCAGTACTTC. It specifies CASSSQGAGPYEQYF.

The rearrangement links TRBV5-5 to TRBJ2-3; tentatively, D is TRBD1 (5 bases). CDR1 SGHKS and CDR2 YYEKEE come from the germline V gene (reference sequence). This CDR3 comprises 15 residues. V was pared by 2 bases and J by 3 bases, with 13 bases between. In DNA, the CDR3 is TGTGCCAGCAGCTTTCTAGGGGCTGTAACAGATACGCAGTATTTT. Protein product: CASSFLGAVTDTQYF.

This clone showed up just once. This chain joins TRBV6-5 and TRBJ2-1, with D uncertain. Germline CDR1 is MNHEY and CDR2 is SVGAGI. V was cut by 0 bases and J by 0 bases, with 3 bases left in between. The CDR3 runs to 14 residues. The CDR3 DNA sequence: TGTGCCAGCAGTTACTCGAGCTCCTACAATGAGCAGTTCTTC. Translated: CASSYSSSYNEQFF.

This chain joins TRBV2 and TRBJ2-3, with TRBD2 matching 10 bases. J was trimmed by 2 bases and V by 7 bases; bases with no gene match: 3. Germline V gene lookup returns CDR1 SNHLY and CDR2 FYNNEI. The CDR3 is 14 residues long. The CDR3 DNA reads as TGTGCCAGCACGGGGACTAGCGCCACAGATACGCAGTATTTT. Protein product: CASTGTSATDTQYF.

The J gene is TRBJ1-3, the V gene TRBV6-5; D is possibly TRBD1 (5 bases). Germline loops: CDR1 MNHEY, CDR2 SVGAGI. The ends were cut back, 0 bases at V and 0 bases at J, with 9 bases in the middle. CDR3 size: 16 residues. The CDR3 protein is CASSYSATVSGNTIYF. Here the CDR3 DNA reads TGTGCCAGCAGTTACTCGGCGACAGTCTCTGGAAACACCATATATTTT.

This clone has only a few counts. The chain uses TRBV19 and TRBJ2-7; D gene ambiguous. This CDR3 spans 12 amino acids. The ends were cut back, 1 base at V and 2 bases at J, with 3 bases in the middle. The germline CDR1 and CDR2 sequences are LNHDA and SQIVND (reference sequence). The CDR3 protein is CASSIGTYEQYF. The CDR3 DNA follows: TGTGCCAGTAGTATAGGTACCTACGAGCAGTACTTC.

The rearrangement joins TRBV29-1 to TRBJ2-2; maybe TRBD2 (5 bases). The CDR3 runs 12 residues. Germline V CDR1 and CDR2: SQVTM, ANQGSEA. CDR3 sequence: CTNRRSTGELFF. Here the CDR3 DNA reads TGCACTAACCGGAGGAGCACCGGGGAGCTGTTTTTT.

The V and J genes are TRBV29-1 and TRBJ2-7; a weak D match, TRBD1 (5 bases). Germline V CDR1 and CDR2: SQVTM, ANQGSEA. V gave up 6 bases and J gave up 6 bases, with 24 bases separating them. The CDR3 is made up of 15 amino acids. The CDR3 DNA is TGCAGCGTCGGCCCAGGCGCAGGGTTTGATTCCGAGCAGTACTTC. Its translation is CSVGPGAGFDSEQYF.

This chain uses TRBV6-6 with TRBJ1-4; D possibly corresponds to TRBD1 (6 bases). Trimming stripped 5 bases from V and 5 bases from J, with 12 bases between. CDR3 size: 14 residues. CDR1 and CDR2 (germline): MNHNY, SVGAGI (reference sequence). For the CDR3, the DNA is TGTGCCAGCAGTGCAACAGGGCCGAATGAAAAACTGTTTTTT. This codes for CASSATGPNEKLFF.

The chain carries TRBV5-1 and TRBJ2-1; 8 bases are shared with TRBD2. Germline lookup yields CDR1 SGHRS and CDR2 YFSETQ. With 3 bases clipped from V and 6 bases from J, the junction kept 8 bases outside the gene matches. This CDR3 region has 15 residues. The CDR3 sequence is CASSYGGSGGNEQFF. CDR3 bases: TGCGCCAGCAGCTACGGCGGGAGCGGGGGCAATGAGCAGTTCTTC.